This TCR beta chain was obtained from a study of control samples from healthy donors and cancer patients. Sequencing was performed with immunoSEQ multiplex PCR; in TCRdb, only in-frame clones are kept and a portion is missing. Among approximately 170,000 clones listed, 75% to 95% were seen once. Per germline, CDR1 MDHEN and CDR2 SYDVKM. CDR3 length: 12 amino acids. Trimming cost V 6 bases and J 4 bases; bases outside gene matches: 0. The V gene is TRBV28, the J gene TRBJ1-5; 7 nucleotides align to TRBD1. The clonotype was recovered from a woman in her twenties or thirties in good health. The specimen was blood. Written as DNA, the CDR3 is TGTGCCAGCAGGACAGGGAATCAGCCCCAGCATTTT. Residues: CASRTGNQPQHF.